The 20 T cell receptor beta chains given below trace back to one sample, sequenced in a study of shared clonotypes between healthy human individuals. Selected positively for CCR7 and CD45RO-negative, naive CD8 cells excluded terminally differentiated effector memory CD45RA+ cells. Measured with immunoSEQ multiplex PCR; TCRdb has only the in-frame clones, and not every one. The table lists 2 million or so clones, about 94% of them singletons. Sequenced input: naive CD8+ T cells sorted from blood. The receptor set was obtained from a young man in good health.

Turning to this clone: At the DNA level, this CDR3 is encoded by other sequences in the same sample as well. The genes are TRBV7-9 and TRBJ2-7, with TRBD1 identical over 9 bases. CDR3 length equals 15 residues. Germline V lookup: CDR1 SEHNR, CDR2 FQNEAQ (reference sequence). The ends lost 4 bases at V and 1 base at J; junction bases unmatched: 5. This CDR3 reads CASSSGQGPSYEQYF. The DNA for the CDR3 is TGTGCCAGCAGCTCAGGACAGGGGCCTTCCTACGAGCAGTACTTC.

As DNA, the CDR3 is TGTGCCAGCAGTATTCAGGATTTCCACTATGGCTACACCTTC. It is translated as CASSIQDFHYGYTF. The chain uses TRBV7-9 and TRBJ1-2, with D uncertain. The V end was cut by 6 bases, the J end by 3 bases, with 14 bases between. This CDR3 is 14 amino acids long. CDR1 is SEHNR and CDR2 is FQNEAQ in the germline V gene (reference sequence).

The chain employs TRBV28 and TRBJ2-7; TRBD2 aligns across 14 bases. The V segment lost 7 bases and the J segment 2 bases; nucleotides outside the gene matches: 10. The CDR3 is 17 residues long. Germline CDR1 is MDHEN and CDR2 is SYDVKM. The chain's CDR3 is CASTPGTSGGPTYEQYF. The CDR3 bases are TGTGCCAGCACCCCCGGGACTAGCGGGGGCCCTACCTACGAGCAGTACTTC.

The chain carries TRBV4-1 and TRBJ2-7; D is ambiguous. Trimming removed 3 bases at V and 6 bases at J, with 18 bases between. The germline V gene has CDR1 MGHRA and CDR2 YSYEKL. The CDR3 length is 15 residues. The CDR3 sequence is CASSQASGPLGEQYF. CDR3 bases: TGCGCCAGCAGCCAGGCATCCGGACCCCTGGGCGAGCAGTACTTC.

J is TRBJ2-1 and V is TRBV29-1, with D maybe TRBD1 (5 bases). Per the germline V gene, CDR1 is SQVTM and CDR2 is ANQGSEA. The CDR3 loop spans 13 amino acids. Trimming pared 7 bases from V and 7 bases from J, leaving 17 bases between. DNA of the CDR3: TGCAGCGGCGCAGGGTATTATAGGAATGAGCAGTTCTTC. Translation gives CSGAGYYRNEQFF.

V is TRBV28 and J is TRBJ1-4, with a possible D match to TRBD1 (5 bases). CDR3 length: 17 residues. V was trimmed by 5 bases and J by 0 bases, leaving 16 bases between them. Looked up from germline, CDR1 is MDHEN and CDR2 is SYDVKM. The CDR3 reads CASSPLGALATNEKLFF. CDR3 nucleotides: TGTGCCAGCAGTCCCCTCGGGGCCCTTGCAACTAATGAAAAACTGTTTTTT.

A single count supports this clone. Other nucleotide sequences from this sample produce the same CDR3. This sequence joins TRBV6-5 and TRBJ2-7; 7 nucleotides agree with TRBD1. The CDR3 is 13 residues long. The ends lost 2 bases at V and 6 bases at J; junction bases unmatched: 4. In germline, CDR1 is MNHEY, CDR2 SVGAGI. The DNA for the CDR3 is TGTGCCAGCAGTTACCTTGAGGGGGCCGAGCAGTACTTC. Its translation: CASSYLEGAEQYF.

The CDR3 sequence is CSVEDRGLERGKLFF. The CDR3 DNA sequence: TGCAGCGTTGAAGATCGGGGGCTGGAACGCGGAAAACTGTTTTTT. This chain links TRBV29-1 with TRBJ1-4; TRBD1 might be the D (6 bases). V was clipped by 0 bases and J by 10 bases, with 18 bases between them. Germline V gene lookup returns CDR1 SQVTM and CDR2 ANQGSEA. The length of the CDR3 is 15 residues. The whole variable domain, remainder taken from reference TRBV29-1 and TRBJ1-4, is SAVISQKPSRDICQRGTSLTIQCQVDSQVTMMFWYRQQPGQSLTLIATANQGSEATYESGFVIDKFPISRPNLTFSTLTVSNMSPEDSSIYLCSVEDRGLERGKLFFGSGTQLSVL.

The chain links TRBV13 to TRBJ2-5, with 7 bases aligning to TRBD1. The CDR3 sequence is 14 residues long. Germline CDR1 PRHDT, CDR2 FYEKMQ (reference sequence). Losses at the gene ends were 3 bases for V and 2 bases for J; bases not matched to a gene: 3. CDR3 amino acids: CASSLTGSQETQYF. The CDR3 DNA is TGTGCCAGCAGCTTGACAGGGTCTCAAGAGACCCAGTACTTC.

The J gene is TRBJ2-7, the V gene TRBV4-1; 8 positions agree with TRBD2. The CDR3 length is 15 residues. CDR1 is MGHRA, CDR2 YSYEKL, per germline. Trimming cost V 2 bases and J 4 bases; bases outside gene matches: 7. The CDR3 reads CASSQILAVGYEQYF. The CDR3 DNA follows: TGCGCCAGCAGCCAAATACTAGCGGTAGGATACGAGCAGTACTTC.

The CDR3 DNA sequence: TGCGCCAGCAGCCATCAGGACACCTCCTACGAGCAGTACTTC. Its protein is CASSHQDTSYEQYF. The chain uses TRBV4-1 and TRBJ2-7, with D perhaps TRBD1 (5 bases). Germline values: CDR1 MGHRA, CDR2 YSYEKL. The CDR3 is made up of 14 amino acids. Deletions cut 3 bases from V and 0 bases from J, with 9 bases between.

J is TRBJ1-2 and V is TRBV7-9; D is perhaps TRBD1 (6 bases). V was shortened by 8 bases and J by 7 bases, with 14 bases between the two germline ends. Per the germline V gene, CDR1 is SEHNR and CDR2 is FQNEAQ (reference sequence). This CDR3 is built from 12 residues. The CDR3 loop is CASRGGGAGYTF. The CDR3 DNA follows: TGTGCCAGCCGGGGAGGGGGGGCTGGCTACACCTTC.

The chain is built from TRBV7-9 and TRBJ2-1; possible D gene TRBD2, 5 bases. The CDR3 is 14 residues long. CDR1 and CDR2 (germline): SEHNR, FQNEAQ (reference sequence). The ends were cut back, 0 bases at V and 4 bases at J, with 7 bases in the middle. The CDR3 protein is CASSLARVYNEQFF. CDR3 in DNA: TGTGCCAGCAGCTTAGCGCGGGTGTACAATGAGCAGTTCTTC.

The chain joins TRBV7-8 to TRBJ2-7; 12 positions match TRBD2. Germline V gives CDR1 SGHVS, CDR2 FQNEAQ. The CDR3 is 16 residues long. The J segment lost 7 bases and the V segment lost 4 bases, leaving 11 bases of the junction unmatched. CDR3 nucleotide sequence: TGTGCCAGCAGCTCTACTAGACTAGCGGGAGTGGAAGAGCAGTACTTC. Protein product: CASSSTRLAGVEEQYF.

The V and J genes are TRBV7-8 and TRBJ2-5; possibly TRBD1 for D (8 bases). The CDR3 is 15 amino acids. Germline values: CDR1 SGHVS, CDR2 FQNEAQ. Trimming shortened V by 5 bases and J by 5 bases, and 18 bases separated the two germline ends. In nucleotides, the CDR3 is TGTGCCAGCAGCGACAGGGGAGGGCTGAGCGAGACCCAGTACTTC. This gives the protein CASSDRGGLSETQYF.

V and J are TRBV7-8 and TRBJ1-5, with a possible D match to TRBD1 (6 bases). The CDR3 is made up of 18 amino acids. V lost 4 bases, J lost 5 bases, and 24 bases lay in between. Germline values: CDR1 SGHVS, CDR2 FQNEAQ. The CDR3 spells CASSWGSQPGHPHQPQHF. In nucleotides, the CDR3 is TGTGCCAGCAGCTGGGGGAGTCAGCCGGGACACCCTCATCAGCCCCAGCATTTT.

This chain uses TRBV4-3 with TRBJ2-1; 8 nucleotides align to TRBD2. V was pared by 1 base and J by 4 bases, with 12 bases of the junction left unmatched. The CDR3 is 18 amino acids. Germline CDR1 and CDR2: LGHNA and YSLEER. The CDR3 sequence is CASSQASSAGVPYNEQFF. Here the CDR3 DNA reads TGCGCCAGCAGCCAAGCGTCTTCAGCGGGAGTCCCTTACAATGAGCAGTTCTTC.

CDR3 amino acids: CASSLDSANEQFF. The CDR3 DNA sequence: TGTGCCAGCAGTTTGGACTCCGCCAATGAGCAGTTCTTC. J is TRBJ2-1 and V is TRBV27; weak D call: TRBD2 (5 bases). V dropped 3 bases and J dropped 6 bases, with 9 bases sitting between them. CDR1 is MNHEY, CDR2 SMNVEV, per germline (reference sequence). CDR3 size: 13 residues.

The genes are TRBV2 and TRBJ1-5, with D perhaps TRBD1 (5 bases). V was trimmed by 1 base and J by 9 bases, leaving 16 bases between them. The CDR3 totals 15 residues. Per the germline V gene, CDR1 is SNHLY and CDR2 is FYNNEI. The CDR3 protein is CASSEGSGPLWPQHF. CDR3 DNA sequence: TGTGCCAGCAGTGAAGGTTCGGGACCTCTTTGGCCCCAGCATTTT.

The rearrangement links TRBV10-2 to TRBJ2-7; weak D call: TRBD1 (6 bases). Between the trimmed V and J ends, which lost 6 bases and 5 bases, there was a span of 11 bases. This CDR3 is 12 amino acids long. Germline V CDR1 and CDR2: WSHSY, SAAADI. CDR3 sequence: CASRQGVHEQYF. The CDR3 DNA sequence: TGCGCCAGCAGACAGGGAGTCCACGAGCAGTACTTC.